This T cell receptor (beta chain) was found in a study of T cell responses to AZD1222 COVID-19 vaccine. Study-wide points: Only six people who got AZD1222 tested seropositive at baseline. The donors showed a predominance of white British ancestry and of females, with possible underestimation of clonal diversity. Mapped onto spike, vaccine-associated CD4 TCRs spanned it and were dominant at 160-218 and 743-854. Spike-specific TCRs gained breadth and depth after people received two AZD1222 doses.

As for this clone: The antigen is undetermined.

The CDR3 loop spans 14 amino acids. Per germline, CDR1 MNHEY and CDR2 SVGAGI. Trimming stripped 4 bases from V and 5 bases from J, with 15 bases between. Profiling relied on immunoSEQ multiplex PCR, and the TCRdb table lists in-frame clones only, not all of them. The table records approximately 150,000 clones, about 92% of them present only once. The origin of this receptor is an adult who had recovered from COVID-19. Material: peripheral blood, obtained after recovery from COVID-19. V is TRBV6-5 and J is TRBJ2-7; a weak D match, TRBD2 (5 bases). CDR3 residues: CASSLGLGSHEQYF. CDR3 in DNA: TGTGCCAGCAGTTTAGGACTGGGTAGCCACGAGCAGTACTTC.